The next 18 T cell receptor beta chains were all read from a single sample in a study of shared clonotypes between healthy human individuals. Clones were read by immunoSEQ multiplex PCR, and TCRdb kept only the in-frame ones, dropping some. The table lists about 380,000 clones, 96% of them singletons, with about 0.32% in the top ten. Sequenced input: memory CD8+ T cells sorted from blood. Subset given: CD45RO+ cells pooled with CCR7-negative TemRA cells. All receptors come from a man aged 30 to 39 in good health.

The V gene is TRBV5-6, the J gene TRBJ2-7; D is unclear. Germline V gene sequence: CDR1 SGHDT, CDR2 YYEEEE. This CDR3 is 15 amino acids long. Trimming took 0 bases from V and 2 from J, leaving 12 bases between them. In DNA, the CDR3 is TGTGCCAGCAGCTTGGGGACGCCCCAGCCCTACGAGCAGTACTTC. This translates into CASSLGTPQPYEQYF. Variable domain in full (rest from reference TRBV5-6 and TRBJ2-7): DAGVTQSPTHLIKTRGQQVTLRCSPKSGHDTVSWYQQALGQGPQFIFQYYEEEERQRGNFPDRFSGHQFPNYSSELNVNALLLGDSALYLCASSLGTPQPYEQYFGPGTRLTVT.

The genes are TRBV13 and TRBJ2-7; 9 positions agree with TRBD2. CDR3 length: 17 amino acids. Germline V gene data show CDR1 as PRHDT and CDR2 as FYEKMQ (reference sequence). Germline trimming cut 2 bases from V and 5 bases from J; bases unmatched to any gene: 13. DNA of the CDR3: TGTGCCAGCAGCTTAAGTGCGCTTGGCGGGAGGGCGGACGAGCAGTACTTC. Residues: CASSLSALGGRADEQYF.

This clone is a singleton in its sample. This chain joins TRBV18 and TRBJ2-1; 8 bases line up with TRBD2. There are 18 residues in the CDR3. Trimming at V came to 1 base and at J to 1 base, leaving 9 bases not matched to a gene. Germline-derived CDR1 and CDR2 are KGHSH and LQKENI. CDR3 in amino acids: CASSPLRPSGSSYNEQFF. CDR3 in DNA: TGTGCCAGCTCACCACTGCGTCCTAGCGGGTCTTCCTACAATGAGCAGTTCTTC.

This chain joins TRBV9 and TRBJ2-7, with 8 bases that match TRBD1. Germline CDR1 is SGDLS and CDR2 is YYNGEE. CDR3 length equals 14 residues. V lost 4 bases to trimming and J lost 4 bases; unmatched junction nucleotides: 7. The CDR3 loop is CASSSGQGPYEQYF. CDR3 bases: TGTGCCAGCAGCTCTGGACAGGGCCCATACGAGCAGTACTTC.

The CDR3 here is CSAIKAEAFF. CDR3 bases: TGCAGTGCTATTAAGGCTGAAGCTTTCTTT. The V gene is TRBV20-1, the J gene TRBJ1-1; the D is unclear. There are 10 residues in the CDR3. The V gene's germline CDR1 is DFQATT and CDR2 SNEGSKA (reference sequence). Deletions cut 4 bases from V and 6 bases from J, with 6 bases between.

The rearrangement joins TRBV7-3 to TRBJ1-2; D gene unclear. Trimming shortened V by 0 bases and J by 8 bases, and 7 bases separated the two germline ends. CDR1 SGHTA and CDR2 FQGTGA come from the germline V gene. CDR3 length equals 12 residues. The CDR3 DNA is TGTGCCAGCAGCTTAACTGGGAGCGGCTACACCTTC. It encodes CASSLTGSGYTF. Filled out from reference TRBV7-3 and TRBJ1-2, the complete variable domain reads GAGVSQTPSNKVTEKGKYVELRCDPISGHTALYWYRQSLGQGPEFLIYFQGTGAADDSGLPNDRFFAVRPEGSVSTLKIQRTERGDSAVYLCASSLTGSGYTFGSGTRLTVV.

The rearrangement links TRBV19 to TRBJ1-1; tentatively, D is TRBD1 (6 bases). The CDR3 is 16 amino acids. Between the trimmed V and J ends, which lost 8 bases and 3 bases, there was a span of 22 bases. The germline gives CDR1 LNHDA, CDR2 SQIVND (reference sequence). DNA of the CDR3: TGTGCCAGTGGGCTAACAGGGCGAACTACCTACACTGAAGCTTTCTTT. It codes for CASGLTGRTTYTEAFF.

J is TRBJ1-2 and V is TRBV6-5, with D tentatively TRBD1 (5 bases). The CDR3 contains 14 residues. CDR1 and CDR2 (germline): MNHEY, SVGAGI. Trimming took 2 bases from V and 4 from J, leaving 11 bases between them. The CDR3 DNA reads as TGTGCCAGCAGTTACCTGGAGCAGGGCTATGGCTACACCTTC. Its protein is CASSYLEQGYGYTF.

This chain uses TRBV30 with TRBJ2-5, with 8 bases aligning to TRBD1. From germline, CDR1 is GTSNPN and CDR2 SVGIG (reference sequence). The V and J ends lost 5 bases and 4 bases, in that order; junction bases with no gene match: 0. The CDR3 extends over 11 amino acids. The CDR3 sequence is CAWGQGETQYF. The CDR3 DNA follows: TGTGCCTGGGGACAGGGAGAGACCCAGTACTTC.

The chain employs TRBV4-1 and TRBJ2-2, with TRBD2 matching over 15 bases. With V trimmed by 3 bases and J by 7 bases, 9 bases remained unmatched. This CDR3 spans 18 amino acids. Germline V gene data show CDR1 as MGHRA and CDR2 as YSYEKL. The CDR3 nucleotides are TGCGCCAGCAGCCAGAAGCCGGGACTAGCGGGAGGAGGCGGGGAGCTGTTTTTT. Translating it yields CASSQKPGLAGGGGELFF.

As for this clone: Other DNA sequences within the sample encode an identical CDR3. CDR3 nucleotides: TGTGCCAGCAGTCGGACGGTAAGCAATCAGCCCCAGCATTTT. It codes for CASSRTVSNQPQHF. The J gene is TRBJ1-5, the V gene TRBV6-5; D uncertain. The CDR3 is 14 residues long. V lost 5 bases to trimming and J lost 1 base, with 9 bases between them. Germline CDR1 is MNHEY and CDR2 is SVGAGI.

In its sample, this clone was seen once. The chain links TRBV5-1 to TRBJ2-2; 12 bases line up with TRBD2. The germline CDR1 and CDR2 sequences are SGHRS and YFSETQ. The CDR3 has 17 residues. Trimming removed 2 bases from V and 3 bases from J; junction bases left unmatched: 5. CDR3 protein: CASSFALAGGYTGELFF. The CDR3 nucleotides read TGCGCCAGCAGCTTCGCTCTAGCGGGAGGGTACACCGGGGAGCTGTTTTTT.

Only one count was recorded for this clone. The rearrangement joins TRBV20-1 to TRBJ2-4; D not resolved. V was trimmed by 3 bases and J by 3 bases, leaving 3 bases between them. The CDR3 is made up of 11 amino acids. Germline V gene lookup returns CDR1 DFQATT and CDR2 SNEGSKA (reference sequence). The CDR3 spells CSASDKNIQYF. The CDR3, as DNA: TGCAGTGCTAGCGACAAAAACATTCAGTACTTC.

CDR3 in amino acids: CASSLGSLNTEAFF. CDR3 DNA: TGTGCCAGCAGCTTAGGCAGTTTGAACACTGAAGCTTTCTTT. The rearrangement uses TRBV7-9 and TRBJ1-1, with unresolved D. With 1 base removed from V and 0 bases from J, the gap between germline ends came to 6 bases. The CDR3 runs to 14 residues. The germline CDR1 and CDR2 sequences are SEHNR and FQNEAQ (reference sequence).

The chain uses TRBV27 and TRBJ2-2; 8 nucleotides align to TRBD2. V was clipped by 0 bases and J by 7 bases; unmatched bases: 13. The CDR3 has 18 residues. The germline V gene encodes CDR1 MNHEY and CDR2 SMNVEV (reference sequence). The CDR3 nucleotides read TGTGCCAGCAGTTTATCTACATATCGGGAGGGCCTGATCGGGGAGCTGTTTTTT. It yields the protein CASSLSTYREGLIGELFF.

V gene TRBV9 combines with J gene TRBJ1-2; 7 nucleotides match TRBD1. This CDR3 has 15 amino acids. V lost 3 bases, J lost 4 bases, and 9 bases stayed unmatched. The V gene's germline CDR1 is SGDLS and CDR2 YYNGEE. CDR3 coding DNA: TGTGCCAGCAGCGGACGGACAGGTCTTGCCTATGGCTACACCTTC. This gives the protein CASSGRTGLAYGYTF. Variable domain in full (rest from reference TRBV9 and TRBJ1-2): DSGVTQTPKHLITATGQRVTLRCSPRSGDLSVYWYQQSLDQGLQFLIQYYNGEERAKGNILERFSAQQFPDLHSELNLSSLELGDSALYFCASSGRTGLAYGYTFGSGTRLTVV.

This chain links TRBV7-8 with TRBJ1-5; the match to TRBD1 covers 9 bases. CDR1 SGHVS and CDR2 FQNEAQ come from the germline V gene. The V segment lost 5 bases and the J segment 3 bases; nucleotides outside the gene matches: 5. The CDR3 extends over 15 amino acids. The CDR3 is CASSPDRGTNQPQHF. Written as DNA, the CDR3 is TGTGCCAGCAGCCCCGACAGGGGGACCAATCAGCCCCAGCATTTT.

The CDR3 region has the DNA TGCGCCAGCAGTGAGACCCTAGCGGGAAAGAATGAGCAGTTCTTC. Protein product: CASSETLAGKNEQFF. V usage is TRBV10-1 and J usage is TRBJ2-1; 9 nucleotides agree with TRBD2. The CDR3 is 15 amino acids. Germline V gene data show CDR1 as WNHNN and CDR2 as SYGVQD (reference sequence). Trimming at V came to 2 bases and at J to 7 bases, leaving 6 bases not matched to a gene.